This TCR beta chain is from a study of neurological immune-mediated disorders. Points from the study as a whole: In HTLV-1-associated myelopathy, TCR clonal expansion was greatest, whereas multiple sclerosis had the least, falling below healthy controls. None of the CDR3 amino acid sequences found in expanded clones was shared across subjects. This suggests that the TCR-beta repertoires were private in all groups.

The cDNA was generated through 5'RACE incorporating 10-nucleotide random UMIs. Every sequencing run generated over 180 million TCR-beta sequences from 15-18 subjects. MiXCR, run by TCRdb on the 5' RACE reads, gives a single entry per CDR3 protein. The table includes tens of thousands of distinct CDR3 sequences, approximately 10% detected once. This clonotype was observed many times. Its target is not known. V shed 1 base and J shed 4 bases, with 21 bases lying between them. There are 18 residues in the CDR3. Germline CDR1 reads SGDLS; CDR2 reads YYNGEE. This sequence was found in a man aged 35 to 55 in good health. This rearrangement joins TRBV9 to TRBJ2-1; perhaps D is TRBD1 or TRBD2 (5 bases each). The sequenced material came from PBMCs. Here the CDR3 DNA reads TGTGCCAGCAGCGTATCCTCCGGGGCCCGAATAAGTTACAATGAGCAGTTCTTC. Residues: CASSVSSGARISYNEQFF.